This TCR beta chain derives from a study of CD4 T cells in relation to SARS-CoV-2 and coronaviruses. On the study more broadly: TCR beta CDR3s were sequenced after roughly ten-day antigen culture of PBMCs.

V gave up 4 bases and J gave up 0 bases, with 11 bases separating them. CDR1 and CDR2 from the germline V gene are MDHEN and SYDVKM. The CDR3 spans 15 residues. Using immunoSEQ multiplex PCR, the repertoire was profiled, and TCRdb retains in-frame clones only, with some absent. The sample includes approximately 18,000 clones, 79% of them seen just once. Before the COVID-19 pandemic, during about 2010-2019, CD4+ T cells were taken from unexposed donors. Isolation of CD4+ T cells took place after nine to ten days in culture. As cell numbers allowed, unexposed-donor CD4+ T cells faced SARS-CoV-2 S/N and four cold-coronavirus spikes. Each well had 2 million or so PBMCs in approximately 5.1% human AB serum with IL-2. On days 3 and 7, cultures got half fresh IL-2 medium. This clone occurred a few times. Its target is unknown.

The sequenced material came from CD4+ T cells from PBMCs, cultured in vitro. The chain has TRBV28 and TRBJ2-3; D might be TRBD2 (6 bases). This TCR derives from a human donor in good health. The CDR3 DNA follows: TGTGCCAGCAGTTCCTATAGCGGAAGCACAGATACGCAGTATTTT. It specifies CASSSYSGSTDTQYF.